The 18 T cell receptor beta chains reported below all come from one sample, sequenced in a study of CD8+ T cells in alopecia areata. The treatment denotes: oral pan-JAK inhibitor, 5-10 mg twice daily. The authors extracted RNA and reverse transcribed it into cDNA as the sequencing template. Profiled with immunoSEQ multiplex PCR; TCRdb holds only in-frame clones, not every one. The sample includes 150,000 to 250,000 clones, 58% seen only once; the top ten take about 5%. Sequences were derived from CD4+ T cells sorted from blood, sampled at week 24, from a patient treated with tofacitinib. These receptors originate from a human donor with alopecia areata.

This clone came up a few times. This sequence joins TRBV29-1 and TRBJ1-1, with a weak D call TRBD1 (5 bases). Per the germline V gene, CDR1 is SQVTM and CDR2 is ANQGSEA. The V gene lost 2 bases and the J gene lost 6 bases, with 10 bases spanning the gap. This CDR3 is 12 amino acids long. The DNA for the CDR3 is TGCAGCGTTGAACAGGGTCGGGCTGAAGCTTTCTTT. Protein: CSVEQGRAEAFF. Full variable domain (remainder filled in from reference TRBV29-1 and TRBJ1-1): SAVISQKPSRDICQRGTSLTIQCQVDSQVTMMFWYRQQPGQSLTLIATANQGSEATYESGFVIDKFPISRPNLTFSTLTVSNMSPEDSSIYLCSVEQGRAEAFFGQGTRLTVV.

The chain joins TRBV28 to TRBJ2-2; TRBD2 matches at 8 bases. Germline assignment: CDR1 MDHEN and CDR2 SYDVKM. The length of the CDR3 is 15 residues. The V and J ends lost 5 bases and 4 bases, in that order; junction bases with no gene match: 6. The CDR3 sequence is CASSKAGVATGELFF. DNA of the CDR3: TGTGCCAGCAGTAAAGCGGGAGTGGCCACCGGGGAGCTGTTTTTT. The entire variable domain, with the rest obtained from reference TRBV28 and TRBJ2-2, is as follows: DVKVTQSSRYLVKRTGEKVFLECVQDMDHENMFWYRQDPGLGLRLIYFSYDVKMKEKGDIPEGYSVSREKKERFSLILESASTNQTSMYLCASSKAGVATGELFFGEGSRLTVL.

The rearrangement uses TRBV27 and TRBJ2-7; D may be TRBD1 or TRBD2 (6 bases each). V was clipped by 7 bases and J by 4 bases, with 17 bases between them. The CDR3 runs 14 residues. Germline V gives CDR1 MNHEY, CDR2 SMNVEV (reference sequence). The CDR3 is CASTGVGGPYEQYF. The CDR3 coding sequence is TGTGCCAGCACGGGGGTGGGGGGCCCATACGAGCAGTACTTC.

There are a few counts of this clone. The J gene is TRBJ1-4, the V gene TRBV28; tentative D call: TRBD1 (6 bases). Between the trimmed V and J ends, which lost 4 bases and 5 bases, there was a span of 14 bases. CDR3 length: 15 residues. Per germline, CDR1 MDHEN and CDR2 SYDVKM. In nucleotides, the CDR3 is TGTGCCAGCAGTTCGCCGACAGGCTTGAATGAAAAACTGTTTTTT. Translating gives CASSSPTGLNEKLFF.

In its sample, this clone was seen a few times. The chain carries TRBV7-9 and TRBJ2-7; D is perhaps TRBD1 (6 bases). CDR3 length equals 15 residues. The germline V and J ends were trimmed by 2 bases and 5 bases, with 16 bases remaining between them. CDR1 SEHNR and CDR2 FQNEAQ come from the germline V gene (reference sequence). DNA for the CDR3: TGTGCCAGCAGCTTATTTCAGGGGCGAGTACACGAGCAGTACTTC. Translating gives CASSLFQGRVHEQYF.

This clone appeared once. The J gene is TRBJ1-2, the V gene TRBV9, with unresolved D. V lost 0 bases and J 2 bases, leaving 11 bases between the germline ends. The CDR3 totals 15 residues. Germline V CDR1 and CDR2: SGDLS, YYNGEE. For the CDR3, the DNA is TGTGCCAGCAGCGTAGCTGGTACGGGGAACTATGGCTACACCTTC. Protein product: CASSVAGTGNYGYTF.

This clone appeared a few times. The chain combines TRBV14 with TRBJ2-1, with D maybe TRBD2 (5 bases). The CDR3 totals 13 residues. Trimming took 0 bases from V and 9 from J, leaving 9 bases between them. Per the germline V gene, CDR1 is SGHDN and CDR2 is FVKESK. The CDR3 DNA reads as TGTGCCAGCAGCCAAGATCTTGAGGGTGAGCAGTTCTTC. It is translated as CASSQDLEGEQFF.

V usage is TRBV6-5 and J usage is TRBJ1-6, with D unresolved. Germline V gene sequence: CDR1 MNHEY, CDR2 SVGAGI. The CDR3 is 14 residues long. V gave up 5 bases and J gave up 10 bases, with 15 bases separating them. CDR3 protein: CASSRLPGKSPLHF. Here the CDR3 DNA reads TGTGCCAGCAGTCGACTTCCGGGGAAATCACCCCTCCACTTT.

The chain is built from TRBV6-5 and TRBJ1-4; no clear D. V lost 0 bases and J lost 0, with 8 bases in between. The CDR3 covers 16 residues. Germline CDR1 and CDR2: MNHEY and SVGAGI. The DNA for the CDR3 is TGTGCCAGCAGTTACTCTTTAACAGCAACTAATGAAAAACTGTTTTTT. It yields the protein CASSYSLTATNEKLFF.

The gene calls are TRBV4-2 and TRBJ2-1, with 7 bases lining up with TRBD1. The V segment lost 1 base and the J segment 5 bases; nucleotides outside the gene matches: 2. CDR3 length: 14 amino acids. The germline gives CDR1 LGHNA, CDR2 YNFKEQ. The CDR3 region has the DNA TGTGCCAGCAGCCAAGCAACAGGGGACAATGAGCAGTTCTTC. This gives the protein CASSQATGDNEQFF.

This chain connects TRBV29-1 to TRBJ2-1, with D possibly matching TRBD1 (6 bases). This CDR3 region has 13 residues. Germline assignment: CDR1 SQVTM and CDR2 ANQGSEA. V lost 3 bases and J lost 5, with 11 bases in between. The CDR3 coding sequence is TGCAGCGTTGACCGGCGACAGGACAATGAGCAGTTCTTC. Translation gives CSVDRRQDNEQFF.

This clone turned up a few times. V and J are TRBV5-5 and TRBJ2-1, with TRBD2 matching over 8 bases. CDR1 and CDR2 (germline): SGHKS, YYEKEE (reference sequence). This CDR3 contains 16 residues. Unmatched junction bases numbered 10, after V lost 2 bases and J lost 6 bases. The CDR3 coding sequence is TGTGCCAGCAGCTTCGGCCTAGCGGGCGCAATCAATGAGCAGTTCTTC. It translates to CASSFGLAGAINEQFF. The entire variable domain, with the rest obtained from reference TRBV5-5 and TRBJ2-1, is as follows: DAGVTQSPTHLIKTRGQQVTLRCSPISGHKSVSWYQQVLGQGPQFIFQYYEKEERGRGNFPDRFSARQFPNYSSELNVNALLLGDSALYLCASSFGLAGAINEQFFGPGTRLTVL.

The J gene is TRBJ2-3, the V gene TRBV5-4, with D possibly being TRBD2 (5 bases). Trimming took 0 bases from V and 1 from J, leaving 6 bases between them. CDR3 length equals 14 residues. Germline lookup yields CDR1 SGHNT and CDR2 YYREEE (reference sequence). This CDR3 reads CASSLAGGTDTQYF. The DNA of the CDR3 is TGTGCCAGCAGCTTGGCCGGGGGCACAGATACGCAGTATTTT. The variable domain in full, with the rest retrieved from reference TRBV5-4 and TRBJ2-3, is ETGVTQSPTHLIKTRGQQVTLRCSSQSGHNTVSWYQQALGQGPQFIFQYYREEENGRGNFPPRFSGLQFPNYSSELNVNALELDDSALYLCASSLAGGTDTQYFGPGTRLTVL.

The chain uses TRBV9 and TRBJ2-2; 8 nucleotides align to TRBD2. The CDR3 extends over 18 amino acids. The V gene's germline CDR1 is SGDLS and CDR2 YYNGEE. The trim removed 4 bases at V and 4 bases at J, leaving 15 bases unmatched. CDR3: CASSLQGREAQSTGELFF. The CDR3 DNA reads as TGTGCCAGCAGCCTTCAGGGGCGGGAGGCACAATCCACCGGGGAGCTGTTTTTT.

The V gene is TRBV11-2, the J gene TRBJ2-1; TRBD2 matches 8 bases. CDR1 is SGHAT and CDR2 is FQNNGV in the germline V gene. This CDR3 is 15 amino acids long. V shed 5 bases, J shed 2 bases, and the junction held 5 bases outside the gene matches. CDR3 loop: CASSRTSGTYNEQFF. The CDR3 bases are TGTGCCAGCAGCCGAACTAGCGGAACCTACAATGAGCAGTTCTTC.

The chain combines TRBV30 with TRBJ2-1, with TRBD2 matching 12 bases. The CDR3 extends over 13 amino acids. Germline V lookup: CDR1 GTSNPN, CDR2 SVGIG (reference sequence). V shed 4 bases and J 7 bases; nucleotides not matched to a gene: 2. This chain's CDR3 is CAWNGLAGNEQFF. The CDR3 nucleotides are TGTGCCTGGAACGGACTAGCGGGAAATGAGCAGTTCTTC.

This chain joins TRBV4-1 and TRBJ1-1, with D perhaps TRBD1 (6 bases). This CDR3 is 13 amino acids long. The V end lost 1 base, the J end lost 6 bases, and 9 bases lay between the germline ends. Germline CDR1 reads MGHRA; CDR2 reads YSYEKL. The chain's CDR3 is CASSQGSGAEAFF. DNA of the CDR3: TGCGCCAGCAGCCAAGGTTCAGGGGCTGAAGCTTTCTTT.

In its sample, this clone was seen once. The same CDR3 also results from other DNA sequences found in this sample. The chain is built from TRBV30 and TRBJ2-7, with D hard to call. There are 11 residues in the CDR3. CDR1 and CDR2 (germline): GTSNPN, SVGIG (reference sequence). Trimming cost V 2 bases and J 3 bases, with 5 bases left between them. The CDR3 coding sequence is TGTGCCTGGAGTAAAGGCTACGAGCAGTACTTC. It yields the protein CAWSKGYEQYF.